The 6 T cell receptor beta chains presented below share a single source sample, sequenced in a study of blood T cell repertoires in COVID-19. This table comes from immunoSEQ multiplex PCR, and its TCRdb copy is limited to in-frame clones, with some not included. The data hold 200,000 to 300,000 clones, with 87% observed a single time. Sequencing used peripheral blood. The receptors derive from a woman aged 40 to 49 who had recovered from COVID-19.

This rearrangement joins TRBV25-1 to TRBJ1-1, with TRBD1 identical over 7 bases. CDR1 is MGHDK, CDR2 SYGVNS, per germline. J gave up 1 base and V 4 bases, and 6 bases lay outside the gene matches. The CDR3 totals 15 residues. The CDR3 region is CASSGSGQENTEAFF. As DNA, the CDR3 is TGTGCCAGCAGTGGTTCCGGACAGGAGAACACTGAAGCTTTCTTT. The variable domain in full, completed from reference TRBV25-1 and TRBJ1-1, reads EADIYQTPRYLVIGTGKKITLECSQTMGHDKMYWYQQDPGMELHLIHYSYGVNSTEKGDLSSESTVSRIRTEHFPLTLESARPSHTSQYLCASSGSGQENTEAFFGQGTRLTVV.

This clone was observed a single time. The rearrangement links TRBV24-1 to TRBJ2-7; tentative D call: TRBD1 (6 bases). Germline loops: CDR1 KGHDR, CDR2 SFDVKD. The V end was cut by 6 bases, the J end by 0 bases, with 17 bases between. The CDR3 is 16 amino acids. The CDR3 nucleotides are TGTGCCACCAGTAATAACAGGGCGGTCCCCTCCTACGAGCAGTACTTC. Translated: CATSNNRAVPSYEQYF.

This chain links TRBV15 with TRBJ2-5, with D possibly TRBD1 on 6 matching bases. The CDR3 is made up of 15 amino acids. Trimming took 3 bases from V and 2 from J, leaving 13 bases between them. Germline V CDR1 and CDR2: LNHNV, YYDKDF (reference sequence). The CDR3 reads CATSSPAGAQETQYF. CDR3 DNA: TGTGCCACCAGCAGCCCTGCAGGGGCGCAAGAGACCCAGTACTTC.

This sequence joins TRBV18 and TRBJ2-3; D is ambiguous. The CDR3 spans 14 residues. The V and J ends lost 0 bases and 2 bases respectively, with 6 bases between them. CDR1 is KGHSH, CDR2 LQKENI, per germline. The CDR3 DNA reads TGTGCCAGCTCACCACCCTTCTCCACAGATACGCAGTATTTT. Its protein product is CASSPPFSTDTQYF.

This chain links TRBV2 with TRBJ1-2, with 9 bases that match TRBD1. In germline, CDR1 is SNHLY, CDR2 FYNNEI. This CDR3 has 13 amino acids. J lost 6 bases, V lost 7 bases, and 6 bases had no gene match. The CDR3 spells CASIFTGGDGYTF. CDR3 nucleotide sequence: TGTGCCAGCATTTTCACAGGGGGCGATGGCTACACCTTC.

J is TRBJ1-2 and V is TRBV3-1 (or the pseudogene TRBV3-2), with D possibly matching TRBD1 (5 bases). V lost 5 bases and J 4 bases, leaving 14 bases between the germline ends. There are 14 residues in the CDR3. Germline V gene data show CDR1 as LGHDT and CDR2 as YNNKEL (reference sequence). In nucleotides, the CDR3 is TGTGCCAGCAGCGGGTCGGGGGGGACCTATGGCTACACCTTC. Translating it yields CASSGSGGTYGYTF.